This TCR beta chain originates from a study of shared clonotypes between healthy human individuals. At the level of the study: For every donor, three CD4 naive, three CD4 memory, two CD8 naive and one CD8 memory plates were used.

Study-wide results and limits: A generally larger estimated richness was seen in naive subsets than in memory subsets. Sampling covered nothing but blood. Tissue TCR repertoires likely differ from those found in blood.

CDR3 length: 16 amino acids. Germline V gene sequence: CDR1 SGHAT, CDR2 FQNNGV. Trimming at V came to 5 bases and at J to 0 bases, leaving 10 bases not matched to a gene. With regard to this clone: The antigen is not known.

The table came from immunoSEQ multiplex PCR; TCRdb's copy has only in-frame clones and leaves some out. The sample holds 1.5 million to 2.5 million clones, roughly 95% seen once. Positively selected for CCR7, the CD45RO-negative cells used as naive CD8 cells excluded terminally differentiated effector memory CD45RA+ cells. None of the donors, who were healthy HIV-negative adults, had recently had acute infections or vaccinations. The sequence was obtained from a man aged 18-30 years in good health. Sequenced sample: naive CD8+ T cells sorted from blood. The rearrangement links TRBV11-2 to TRBJ2-7, with TRBD1 matching over 7 bases. The CDR3 DNA follows: TGTGCCAGCAGCGACGGACAGGATTTTGTCTCCTACGAGCAGTACTTC. It specifies CASSDGQDFVSYEQYF. The full variable domain, with the rest looked up from reference TRBV11-2 and TRBJ2-7, is EAGVAQSPRYKIIEKRQSVAFWCNPISGHATLYWYQQILGQGPKLLIQFQNNGVVDDSQLPKDRFSAERLKGVDSTLKIQPAKLEDSAVYLCASSDGQDFVSYEQYFGPGTRLTVT.